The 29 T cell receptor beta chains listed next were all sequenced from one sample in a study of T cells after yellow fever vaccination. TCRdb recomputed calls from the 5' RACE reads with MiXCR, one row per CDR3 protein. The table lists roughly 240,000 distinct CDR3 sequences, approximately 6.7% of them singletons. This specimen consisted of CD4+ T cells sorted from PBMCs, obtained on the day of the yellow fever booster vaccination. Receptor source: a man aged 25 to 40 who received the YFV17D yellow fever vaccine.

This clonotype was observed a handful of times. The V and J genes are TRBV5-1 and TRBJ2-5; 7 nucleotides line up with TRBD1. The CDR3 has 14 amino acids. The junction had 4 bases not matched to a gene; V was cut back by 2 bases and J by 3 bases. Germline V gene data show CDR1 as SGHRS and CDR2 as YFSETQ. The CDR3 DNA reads TGCGCCAGCAGCTTCCGACAGGGAAAAGAGACCCAGTACTTC. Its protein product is CASSFRQGKETQYF.

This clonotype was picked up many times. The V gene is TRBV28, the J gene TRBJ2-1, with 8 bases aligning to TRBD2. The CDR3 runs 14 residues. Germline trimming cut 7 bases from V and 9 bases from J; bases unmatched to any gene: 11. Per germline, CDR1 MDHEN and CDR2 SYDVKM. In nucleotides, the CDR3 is TGTGCCAGCATGGGAATGGCGGGAGGCGGTGAGCAGTTCTTC. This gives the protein CASMGMAGGGEQFF.

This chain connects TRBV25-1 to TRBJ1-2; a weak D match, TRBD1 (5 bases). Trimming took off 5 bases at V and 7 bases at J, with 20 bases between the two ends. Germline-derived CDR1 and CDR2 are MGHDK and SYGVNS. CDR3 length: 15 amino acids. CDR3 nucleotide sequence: TGTGCCAGCAGTACCCCCGGGGCAGGGTCTTCTGGCTACACCTTC. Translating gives CASSTPGAGSSGYTF.

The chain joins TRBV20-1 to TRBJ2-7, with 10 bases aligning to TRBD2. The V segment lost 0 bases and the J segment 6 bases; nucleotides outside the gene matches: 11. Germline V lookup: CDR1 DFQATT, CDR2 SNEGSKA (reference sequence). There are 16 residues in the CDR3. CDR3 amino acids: CSARDPLAGEGSEQYF. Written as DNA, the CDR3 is TGCAGTGCTAGAGATCCCCTAGCGGGAGAGGGGTCCGAGCAGTACTTC.

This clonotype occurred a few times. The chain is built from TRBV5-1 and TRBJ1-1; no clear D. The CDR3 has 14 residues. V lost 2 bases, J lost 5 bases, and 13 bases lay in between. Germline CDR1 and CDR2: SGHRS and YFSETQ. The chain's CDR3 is CASSFQATGTEAFF. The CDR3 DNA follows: TGCGCCAGCAGCTTTCAAGCTACGGGGACTGAAGCTTTCTTT. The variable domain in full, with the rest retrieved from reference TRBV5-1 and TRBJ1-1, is KAGVTQTPRYLIKTRGQQVTLSCSPISGHRSVSWYQQTPGQGLQFLFEYFSETQRNKGNFPGRFSGRQFSNSRSEMNVSTLELGDSALYLCASSFQATGTEAFFGQGTRLTVV.

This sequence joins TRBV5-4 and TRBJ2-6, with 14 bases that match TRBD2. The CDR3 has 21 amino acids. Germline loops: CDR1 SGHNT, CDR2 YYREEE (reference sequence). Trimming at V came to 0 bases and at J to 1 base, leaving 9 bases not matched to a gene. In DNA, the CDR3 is TGTGCCAGCAGCTTGGGACTAGCGGGAGGGCCAAGGCTTTCTGGGGCCAACGTCCTGACTTTC. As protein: CASSLGLAGGPRLSGANVLTF.

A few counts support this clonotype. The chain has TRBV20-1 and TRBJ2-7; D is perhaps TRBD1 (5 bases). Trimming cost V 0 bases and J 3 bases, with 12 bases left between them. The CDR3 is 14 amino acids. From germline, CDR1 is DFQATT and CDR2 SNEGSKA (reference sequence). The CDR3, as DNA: TGCAGTGCTAGAGATCCGCAGGGTTTCTACGAGCAGTACTTC. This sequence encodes CSARDPQGFYEQYF.

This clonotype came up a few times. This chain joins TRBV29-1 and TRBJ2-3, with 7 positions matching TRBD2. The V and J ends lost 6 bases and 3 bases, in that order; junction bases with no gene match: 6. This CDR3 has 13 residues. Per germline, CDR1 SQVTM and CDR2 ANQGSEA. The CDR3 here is CSVAGRVTDTQYF. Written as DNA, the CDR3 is TGCAGCGTCGCAGGGAGGGTTACAGATACGCAGTATTTT.

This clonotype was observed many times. The CDR3 loop is CASSALGAGANNEQFF. Written as DNA, the CDR3 is TGTGCCAGCAGCGCCCTCGGAGCGGGAGCTAACAATGAGCAGTTCTTC. The rearrangement joins TRBV7-2 to TRBJ2-1; 8 bases line up with TRBD2. The CDR3 runs 16 residues. CDR1 is SGHTA, CDR2 FQGNSA, per germline. The ends lost 5 bases at V and 5 bases at J; junction bases unmatched: 11. The variable domain in full, completed from reference TRBV7-2 and TRBJ2-1, reads GAGVSQSPSNKVTEKGKDVELRCDPISGHTALYWYRQSLGQGLEFLIYFQGNSAPDKSGLPSDRFSAERTGGSVSTLTIQRTQQEDSAVYLCASSALGAGANNEQFFGPGTRLTVL.

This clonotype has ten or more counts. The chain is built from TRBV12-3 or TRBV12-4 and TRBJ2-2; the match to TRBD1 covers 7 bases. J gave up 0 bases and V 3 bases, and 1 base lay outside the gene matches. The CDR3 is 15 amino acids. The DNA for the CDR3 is TGTGCCAGCAGTTTGACAGGGACGAACACCGGGGAGCTGTTTTTT. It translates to CASSLTGTNTGELFF.

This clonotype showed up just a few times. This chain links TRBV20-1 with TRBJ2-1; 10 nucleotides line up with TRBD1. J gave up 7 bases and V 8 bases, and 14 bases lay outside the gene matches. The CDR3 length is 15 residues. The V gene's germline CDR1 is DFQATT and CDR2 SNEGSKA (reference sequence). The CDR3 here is CSCSRGQGRGNEQFF. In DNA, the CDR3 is TGCAGTTGCTCCCGGGGACAGGGGAGGGGAAATGAGCAGTTCTTC.

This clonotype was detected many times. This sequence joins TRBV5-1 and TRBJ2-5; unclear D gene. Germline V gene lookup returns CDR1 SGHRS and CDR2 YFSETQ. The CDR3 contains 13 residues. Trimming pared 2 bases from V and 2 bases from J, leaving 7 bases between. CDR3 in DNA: TGCGCCAGCAGCTTTTCCGGGCAAGAGACCCAGTACTTC. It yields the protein CASSFSGQETQYF.

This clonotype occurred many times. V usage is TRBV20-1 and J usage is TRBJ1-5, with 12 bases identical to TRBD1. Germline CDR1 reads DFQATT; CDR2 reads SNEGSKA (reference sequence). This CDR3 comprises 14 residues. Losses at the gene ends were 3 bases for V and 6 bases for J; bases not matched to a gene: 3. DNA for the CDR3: TGCAGTGCTAGTGGGACAGGGGGCGTTCAGCCCCAGCATTTT. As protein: CSASGTGGVQPQHF.

The CDR3 DNA reads as TGTGCCAGCAGGAGAGGTGGTGGTCAAGAGACCCAGTACTTC. Protein sequence: CASRRGGGQETQYF. The chain combines TRBV6-2 or TRBV6-3 with TRBJ2-5; D is ambiguous. V was pared by 6 bases and J by 2 bases, with 13 bases between. This CDR3 is built from 14 residues. From germline, CDR1 is MNHEY and CDR2 SVGEGT.

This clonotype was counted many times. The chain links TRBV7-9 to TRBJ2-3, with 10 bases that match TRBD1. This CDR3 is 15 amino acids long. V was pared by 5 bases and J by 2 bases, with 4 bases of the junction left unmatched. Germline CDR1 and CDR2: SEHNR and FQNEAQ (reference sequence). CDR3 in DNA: TGTGCCAGCAGCCCAGGACAGGGGGTCACAGATACGCAGTATTTT. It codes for CASSPGQGVTDTQYF.

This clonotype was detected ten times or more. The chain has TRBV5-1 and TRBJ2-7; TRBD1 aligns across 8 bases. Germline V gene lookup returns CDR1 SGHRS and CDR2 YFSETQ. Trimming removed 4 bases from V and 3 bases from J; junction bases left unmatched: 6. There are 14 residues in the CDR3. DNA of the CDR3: TGCGCCAGCAGCCTGACAGGGGCGAGCTACGAGCAGTACTTC. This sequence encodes CASSLTGASYEQYF.

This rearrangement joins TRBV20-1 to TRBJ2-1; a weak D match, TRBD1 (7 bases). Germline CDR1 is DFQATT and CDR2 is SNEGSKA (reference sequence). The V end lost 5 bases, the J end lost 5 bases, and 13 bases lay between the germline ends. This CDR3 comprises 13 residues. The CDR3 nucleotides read TGCAGTGCTGGGGGAGGACAGGACAATGAGCAGTTCTTC. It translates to CSAGGGQDNEQFF.

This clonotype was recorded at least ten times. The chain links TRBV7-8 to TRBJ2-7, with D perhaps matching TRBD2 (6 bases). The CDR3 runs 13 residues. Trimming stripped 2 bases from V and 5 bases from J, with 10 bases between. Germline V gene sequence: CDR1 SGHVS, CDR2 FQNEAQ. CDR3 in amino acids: CASSLRRDHEQYF. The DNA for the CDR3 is TGTGCCAGCAGCTTACGGCGGGACCACGAGCAGTACTTC.

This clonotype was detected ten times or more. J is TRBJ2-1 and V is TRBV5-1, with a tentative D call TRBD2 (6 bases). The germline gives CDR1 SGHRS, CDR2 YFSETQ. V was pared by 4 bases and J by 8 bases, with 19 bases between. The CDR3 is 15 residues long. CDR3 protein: CASSLIRDSQYEQFF. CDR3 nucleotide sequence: TGCGCCAGCAGCCTCATTCGGGACTCCCAGTATGAGCAGTTCTTC.

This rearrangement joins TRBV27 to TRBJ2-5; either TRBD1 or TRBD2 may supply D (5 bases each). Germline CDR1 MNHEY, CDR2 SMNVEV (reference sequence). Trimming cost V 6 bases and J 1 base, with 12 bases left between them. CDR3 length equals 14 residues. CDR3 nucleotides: TGTGCCAGCAGCCTGGGACCCCTCCAAGAGACCCAGTACTTC. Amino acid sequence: CASSLGPLQETQYF.

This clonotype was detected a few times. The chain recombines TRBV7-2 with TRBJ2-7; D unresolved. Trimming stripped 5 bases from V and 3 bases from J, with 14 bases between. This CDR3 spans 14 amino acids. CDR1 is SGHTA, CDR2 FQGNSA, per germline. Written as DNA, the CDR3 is TGTGCCAGCAGCATCGTCGAGTGGGACTACGAGCAGTACTTC. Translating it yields CASSIVEWDYEQYF.

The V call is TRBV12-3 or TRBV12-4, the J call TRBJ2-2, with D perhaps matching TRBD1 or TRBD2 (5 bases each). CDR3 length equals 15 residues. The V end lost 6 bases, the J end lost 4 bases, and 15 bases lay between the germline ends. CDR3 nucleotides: TGTGCCAGCAGGGGAGACAGACCAATCACCGGGGAGCTGTTTTTT. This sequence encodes CASRGDRPITGELFF.

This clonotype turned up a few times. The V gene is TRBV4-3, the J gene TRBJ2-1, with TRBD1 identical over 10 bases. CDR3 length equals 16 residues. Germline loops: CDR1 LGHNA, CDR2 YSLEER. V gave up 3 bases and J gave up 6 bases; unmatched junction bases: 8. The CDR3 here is CASSQRDRGFLNEQFF. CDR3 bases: TGCGCCAGCAGCCAGAGGGACAGGGGTTTTCTCAATGAGCAGTTCTTC.

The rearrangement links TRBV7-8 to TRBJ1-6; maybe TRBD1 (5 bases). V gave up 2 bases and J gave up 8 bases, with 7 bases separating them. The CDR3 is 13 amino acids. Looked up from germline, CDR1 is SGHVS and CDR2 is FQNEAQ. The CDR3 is CASSLPGDSPLHF. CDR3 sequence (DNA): TGTGCCAGCAGCTTACCGGGGGATTCACCCCTCCACTTT.

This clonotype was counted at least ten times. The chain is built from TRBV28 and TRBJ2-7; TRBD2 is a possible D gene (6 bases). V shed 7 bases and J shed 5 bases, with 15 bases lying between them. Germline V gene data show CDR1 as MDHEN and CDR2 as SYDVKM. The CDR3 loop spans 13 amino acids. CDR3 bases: TGTGCCAGCACCTTGGCGGGGCGCGACGAGCAGTACTTC. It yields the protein CASTLAGRDEQYF.

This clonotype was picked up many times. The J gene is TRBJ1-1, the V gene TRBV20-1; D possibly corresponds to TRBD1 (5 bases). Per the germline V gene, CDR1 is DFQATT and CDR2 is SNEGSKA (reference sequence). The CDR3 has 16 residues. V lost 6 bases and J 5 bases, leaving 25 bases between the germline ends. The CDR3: CSAEGGISTGGTEAFF. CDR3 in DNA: TGCAGTGCCGAGGGAGGGATTTCTACGGGGGGAACTGAAGCTTTCTTT.

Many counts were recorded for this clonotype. The CDR3 loop is CASRPRLGDEQFF. The CDR3 DNA is TGTGCCAGCAGACCCCGGCTTGGGGATGAGCAGTTCTTC. The chain links TRBV6-2 or TRBV6-3 to TRBJ2-1; D is unclear. V was pared by 6 bases and J by 8 bases, with 14 bases between. The CDR3 runs to 13 residues. CDR1 and CDR2 (germline): MNHEY, SVGEGT.

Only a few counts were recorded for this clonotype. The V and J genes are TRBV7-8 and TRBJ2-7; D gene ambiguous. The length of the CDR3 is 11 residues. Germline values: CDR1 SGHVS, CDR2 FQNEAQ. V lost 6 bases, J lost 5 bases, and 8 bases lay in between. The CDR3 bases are TGTGCCAGCAGGTCATCGAACGAGCAGTACTTC. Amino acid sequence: CASRSSNEQYF.

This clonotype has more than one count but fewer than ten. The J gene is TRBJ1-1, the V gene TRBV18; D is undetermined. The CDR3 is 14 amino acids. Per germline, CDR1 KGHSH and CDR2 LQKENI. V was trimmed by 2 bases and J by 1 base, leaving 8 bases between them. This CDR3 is CASSPGRTNTEAFF. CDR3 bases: TGTGCCAGCTCACCAGGGCGGACGAACACTGAAGCTTTCTTT.